This passage covers 29 T cell receptor beta chains from one sample sequenced in a study of T cells in Graves' hyperthyroidism and ophthalmopathy. Amplified TCR beta CDR3 regions came from RNA transcripts. When the TCR CDR3 underwent first-round RT-PCR, the HTBI primer set was used. TCRdb redid the calling of the multiplex PCR reads with MiXCR, one entry per CDR3 protein. The table lists hundreds of thousands of distinct CDR3 sequences, about 15% of them singletons. The sample taken for sequencing was blood. Receptors were obtained from a woman aged 25 to 45 with Graves' hyperthyroidism that later progressed to Graves' ophthalmopathy.

This clonotype was picked up many times. The chain employs TRBV20-1 and TRBJ2-7; D may correspond to TRBD1 or TRBD2 (7 bases each). Germline values: CDR1 DFQATT, CDR2 SNEGSKA (reference sequence). CDR3 length equals 15 residues. Trimming stripped 0 bases from V and 0 bases from J, with 12 bases between. The CDR3 bases are TGCAGTGCTAGAGACTCAGGGGGGGACTCCTACGAGCAGTACTTC. It translates to CSARDSGGDSYEQYF.

The V gene is TRBV7-2, the J gene TRBJ2-3; no definite D call. CDR1 SGHTA and CDR2 FQGNSA come from the germline V gene. The CDR3 covers 12 residues. Trimming took off 4 bases at V and 5 bases at J, with 7 bases between the two ends. Written as DNA, the CDR3 is TGTGCCAGCAGCTCTAGACTAGATACGCAGTATTTT. As protein: CASSSRLDTQYF.

This clonotype was detected ten times or more. The rearrangement joins TRBV28 to TRBJ1-5; tentatively, D is TRBD1 (5 bases). The CDR3 spans 14 residues. Germline CDR1 and CDR2: MDHEN and SYDVKM. The V end lost 5 bases, the J end lost 4 bases, and 12 bases lay between the germline ends. As DNA, the CDR3 is TGTGCCAGCAGTCCCGGGACTCCAAATCAGCCCCAGCATTTT. The encoded protein is CASSPGTPNQPQHF.

This clonotype was counted ten times or more. The J gene is TRBJ2-1, the V gene TRBV7-9; D is perhaps TRBD2 (5 bases). The germline V gene encodes CDR1 SEHNR and CDR2 FQNEAQ (reference sequence). CDR3 length: 13 residues. V lost 4 bases and J lost 6, with 10 bases in between. Here the CDR3 DNA reads TGTGCCAGCAGCTCATCTAGCAGCAATGAGCAGTTCTTC. The encoded protein is CASSSSSSNEQFF.

This clonotype showed up many times. The J gene is TRBJ1-2, the V gene TRBV7-2; D unresolved. The V end lost 5 bases, the J end lost 8 bases, and 15 bases lay between the germline ends. CDR1 and CDR2 from the germline V gene are SGHTA and FQGNSA. The CDR3 covers 13 residues. The DNA for the CDR3 is TGTGCCAGCAGCGCAGAGCCCGGGTACGGCTACACCTTC. This translates into CASSAEPGYGYTF.

This clonotype was detected ten times or more. This sequence joins TRBV20-1 and TRBJ2-3, with D perhaps assigned TRBD1 or TRBD2 (5 bases each). The germline V gene has CDR1 DFQATT and CDR2 SNEGSKA (reference sequence). Trimming cost V 3 bases and J 8 bases, with 21 bases left between them. The CDR3 consists of 15 residues. This CDR3 is CSASTGTPEVVTQYF. CDR3 DNA sequence: TGCAGTGCTAGTACCGGGACCCCCGAAGTAGTTACGCAGTATTTT.

The sample holds many counts of this clonotype. This chain joins TRBV20-1 and TRBJ1-1; D is unclear. The CDR3 is 10 residues long. The germline CDR1 and CDR2 sequences are DFQATT and SNEGSKA (reference sequence). V gave up 8 bases and J gave up 7 bases, with 11 bases separating them. The CDR3 spells CSTRADEAFF. Here the CDR3 DNA reads TGCAGTACGAGGGCGGATGAAGCTTTCTTT.

This clonotype was observed many times. The gene calls are TRBV10-3 and TRBJ2-7, with D possibly matching TRBD1 (5 bases). CDR3 length equals 13 residues. Germline assignment: CDR1 ENHRY and CDR2 SYGVKD. Trimming took 8 bases from V and 2 from J, leaving 13 bases between them. The CDR3 region has the DNA TGTGCCATCTCGGCAGGGTTGGCCTACGAGCAGTACTTC. It encodes CAISAGLAYEQYF.

In its sample, this clonotype was seen many times. This chain joins TRBV28 and TRBJ2-1; 7 bases align to TRBD2. Germline CDR1 reads MDHEN; CDR2 reads SYDVKM. J lost 5 bases, V lost 3 bases, and 10 bases had no gene match. CDR3 length equals 16 residues. The CDR3 sequence is CASSFPATGGNNEQFF. CDR3 in DNA: TGTGCCAGCAGTTTTCCTGCGACGGGAGGTAACAATGAGCAGTTCTTC.

This clonotype was found many times. The gene calls are TRBV11-3 and TRBJ2-1; D is perhaps TRBD2 (6 bases). This CDR3 region has 10 residues. Germline V CDR1 and CDR2: SGHNT, YENEEA. Trimming removed 10 bases from V and 14 bases from J, with 15 bases in between. The CDR3 loop is CATGGAGKFF. Here the CDR3 DNA reads TGTGCCACCGGAGGGGCAGGGAAGTTCTTC.

This clonotype has only a few counts. The rearrangement joins TRBV28 to TRBJ1-6; 7 nucleotides match TRBD1. Germline trimming cut 11 bases from V and 7 bases from J; bases unmatched to any gene: 14. The CDR3 extends over 15 amino acids. CDR1 and CDR2 from the germline V gene are MDHEN and SYDVKM. The CDR3 coding sequence is TGTGCCGGTGCCAACCGGGACAGCTTAAATTCACCCCTCCACTTT. This encodes CAGANRDSLNSPLHF.

This chain connects TRBV7-3 to TRBJ2-1, with a possible D match to TRBD2 (6 bases). V gave up 2 bases and J gave up 9 bases, with 11 bases separating them. Germline V gives CDR1 SGHTA, CDR2 FQGTGA. The length of the CDR3 is 13 residues. CDR3 region: CASSLDRESEQFF. The CDR3 DNA follows: TGTGCCAGCAGCTTAGATCGGGAGTCTGAGCAGTTCTTC.

This clonotype showed up many times. This rearrangement joins TRBV7-3 to TRBJ2-5; no clear D gene. The CDR3 extends over 14 amino acids. Trimming cost V 4 bases and J 1 base, with 10 bases left between them. In germline, CDR1 is SGHTA, CDR2 FQGTGA. CDR3 coding DNA: TGTGCCAGCAGCTCTAACGGCGGCCAAGAGACCCAGTACTTC. Translated: CASSSNGGQETQYF.

V usage is TRBV28 and J usage is TRBJ1-5; D not certain. CDR3 size: 16 residues. Germline CDR1 reads MDHEN; CDR2 reads SYDVKM. The ends were cut back, 3 bases at V and 2 bases at J, with 14 bases in the middle. CDR3 in DNA: TGTGCCAGCAGTTTCTCCCTAAGCTCAGGCAATCAGCCCCAGCATTTT. This codes for CASSFSLSSGNQPQHF.

This clonotype was detected many times. V and J are TRBV10-3 and TRBJ2-1; weak D call: TRBD2 (5 bases). The V and J ends lost 0 bases and 5 bases respectively, with 14 bases between them. There are 16 residues in the CDR3. The V gene's germline CDR1 is ENHRY and CDR2 SYGVKD. As DNA, the CDR3 is TGTGCCATCAGTGAGTCGAGAAGCGGCACTGACAATGAGCAGTTCTTC. Encoded protein: CAISESRSGTDNEQFF.

The chain joins TRBV19 to TRBJ2-3, with D unclear. The CDR3 has 13 amino acids. V was clipped by 8 bases and J by 5 bases, with 14 bases between them. In germline, CDR1 is LNHDA, CDR2 SQIVND (reference sequence). DNA for the CDR3: TGTGCCAGTGGGTCCTTCGCAGGAGATACGCAGTATTTT. Protein: CASGSFAGDTQYF.

The V call is TRBV7-2, the J call TRBJ2-7, with D unresolved. Germline V gene data show CDR1 as SGHTA and CDR2 as FQGNSA. V lost 1 base and J lost 6, with 16 bases in between. CDR3 size: 15 residues. The CDR3 DNA reads as TGTGCCAGCAGCTTAGGGTCGCTGGGCAGAGGCGAGCAGTACTTC. Protein sequence: CASSLGSLGRGEQYF.

This clonotype was seen a few times. This may arise from a read error, as a much more abundant clone is one base away. The chain links TRBV12-3 or TRBV12-4 to TRBJ2-1; a possible D gene is TRBD1 (5 bases). The V end lost 2 bases, the J end lost 6 bases, and 11 bases lay between the germline ends. CDR3 length equals 14 residues. This CDR3 reads CASSLNAGCNEQFF. The DNA of the CDR3 is TGTGCCAGCAGTTTAAATGCAGGGTGCAATGAGCAGTTCTTC.

In the case of this clonotype: A much larger clone sits a single nucleotide away, making a read error possible. The rearrangement joins TRBV10-2 to TRBJ2-3, with a tentative D call TRBD2 (6 bases). The CDR3 spans 14 residues. The germline CDR1 and CDR2 sequences are WSHSY and SAAADI. CDR3 coding DNA: TGCGCCAGCAGTGAGTCTCGGCTAGCGAATACGCGGTATTTT. This translates into CASSESRLANTRYF.

This clonotype showed up many times. The rearrangement links TRBV27 to TRBJ1-3; D is uncertain. The CDR3 has 13 residues. Germline V gives CDR1 MNHEY, CDR2 SMNVEV (reference sequence). V lost 6 bases and J 8 bases, leaving 14 bases between the germline ends. The CDR3 DNA is TGTGCCAGCAGCCGCCTACCCGGGGACACCATATATTTT. Translation: CASSRLPGDTIYF.

As for this clonotype: Since a much larger clone is just one base distant, this may be a read error. This rearrangement joins TRBV30 to TRBJ2-4; 9 bases fit TRBD2. The germline CDR1 and CDR2 sequences are GTSNPN and SVGIG (reference sequence). Trimming removed 1 base from V and 1 base from J; junction bases left unmatched: 8. The CDR3 sequence is 17 residues long. CDR3 amino acids: CAWSGLAVVYAKNIQYF. The CDR3 coding sequence is TGTGCCTGGAGTGGACTAGCGGTAGTGTATGCCAAAAACATTCAGTACTTC.

This clonotype has only a few counts. This sequence joins TRBV19 and TRBJ2-2; 11 nucleotides agree with TRBD2. Germline lookup yields CDR1 LNHDA and CDR2 SQIVND (reference sequence). V trimming: 10 bases; J trimming: 5 bases; junction bases outside the gene matches: 9. The CDR3 is 15 amino acids. CDR3 in DNA: TGTGCCACCGGGACTAGCGGAGGTGGGACCGGGGAGCTGTTTTTT. Its protein product is CATGTSGGGTGELFF.

In its sample, this clonotype was seen many times. The chain carries TRBV6-1 and TRBJ2-7, with 8 bases fitting TRBD1. J was trimmed by 0 bases and V by 6 bases; bases with no gene match: 7. The CDR3 consists of 15 residues. The germline V gene has CDR1 MNHNS and CDR2 SASEGT. CDR3 in DNA: TGTGCCAGCAGAGACGGGACAGGTCTCTCCTACGAGCAGTACTTC. Amino acid sequence: CASRDGTGLSYEQYF.

This clonotype was seen repeatedly, ten times or more. The J gene is TRBJ1-1, the V gene TRBV28; TRBD1 matches at 9 bases. Germline V gene sequence: CDR1 MDHEN, CDR2 SYDVKM. The V and J ends lost 6 bases and 0 bases, in that order; junction bases with no gene match: 5. The CDR3 runs 15 residues. The chain's CDR3 is CASSSGTGMNTEAFF. For the CDR3, the DNA is TGTGCCAGCAGCTCCGGGACAGGGATGAACACTGAAGCTTTCTTT.

Only a few counts were recorded for this clonotype. This chain links TRBV19 with TRBJ2-2; 14 bases map to TRBD2. The CDR3 has 17 residues. The germline V gene has CDR1 LNHDA and CDR2 SQIVND (reference sequence). V trimming: 6 bases; J trimming: 5 bases; junction bases outside the gene matches: 8. CDR3 nucleotide sequence: TGTGCCAGTAGCACCGGGACTAGCGGGGGAGGGACCGGGGAGCTGTTTTTT. This encodes CASSTGTSGGGTGELFF.

There are a few counts of this clonotype. The chain links TRBV4-1 to TRBJ2-7; the D gene is possibly TRBD1 (6 bases). The CDR3 contains 17 residues. Germline loops: CDR1 MGHRA, CDR2 YSYEKL. V shed 1 base and J shed 2 bases, with 18 bases lying between them. CDR3: CASSQGAYGTKTYEQYF. CDR3 nucleotide sequence: TGCGCCAGCAGCCAAGGAGCCTACGGGACAAAAACCTACGAGCAGTACTTC.

This clonotype has a handful of counts. V usage is TRBV20-1 and J usage is TRBJ2-7, with 7 nucleotides matching TRBD1. The germline V gene has CDR1 DFQATT and CDR2 SNEGSKA (reference sequence). The CDR3 has 12 residues. The junction had 1 base not matched to a gene; V was cut back by 0 bases and J by 5 bases. CDR3 bases: TGCAGTGCTAGAGACACAGGGGACGAGCAGTACTTC. This encodes CSARDTGDEQYF.

This clonotype was found a few times. The chain recombines TRBV19 with TRBJ2-2; TRBD2 is a possible D gene (6 bases). Germline CDR1 reads LNHDA; CDR2 reads SQIVND (reference sequence). There are 14 residues in the CDR3. CDR3 DNA sequence: TGTGCTGTTAGTGGGAGGCCGAACACCGGGGAGCTGTTTTTT. Its translation: CAVSGRPNTGELFF. Together with reference TRBV19 and TRBJ2-2, the CDR3 gives the full variable domain: DGGITQSPKYLFRKEGQNVTLSCEQNLNHDAMYWYRQDPGQGLRLIYYSQIVNDFQKGDIAEGYSVSREKKESFPLTVTSAQKNPTAFYLCAVSGRPNTGELFFGEGSRLTVL.

This clonotype has a count of ten or more. The chain employs TRBV3-1 and TRBJ2-5, with 11 bases fitting TRBD2. The CDR3 totals 15 residues. The germline V gene encodes CDR1 LGHDT and CDR2 YNNKEL (reference sequence). Germline trimming cut 4 bases from V and 4 bases from J; bases unmatched to any gene: 5. CDR3 amino acids: CASSLAGGLIETQYF. The DNA of the CDR3 is TGTGCCAGCAGCCTAGCGGGAGGGCTTATAGAGACCCAGTACTTC.